This T cell receptor (beta chain) was profiled in a study of blood T cells in healthy people across ages (dated by TCRdb to about 2015). Notes on the research overall: In model experiments, template switching captured roughly one uniquely barcoded TCR beta cDNA molecule for every two T cells. To track age-related changes in TCR beta repertoire diversity, the study relied on deep sequencing normalized with unique cDNA molecular identifiers. Four age groups were formed from the donors: young (average approximately 15 years), middle-aged (less than 40), aged (roughly 56) and long-lived (about 80). To avoid experimental bias, donors of different ages were randomly spread across the sequencing lanes. For two donors (one aged 18 to 30 and one aged 80 or older), the study analyzed two additional independent replicas of 1 million unique cDNA reads from the same blood draw. What the authors observed across the whole study: Bulk unsorted PBMC profiling prevented conclusive comparison of naive and antigen-experienced compartments. Compared with the aged group, the long-lived group had more naive CD4+ T cells, fewer expanded clones and increased TCR diversity, a pattern suggesting age selection. Observed TCR beta diversity per million T cells fell roughly linearly with age, and a significant reduction was already apparent by age roughly 40. The CMV infection status of donors was not known, potentially confounding age-related changes in expanded clonotypes. There was a strong correlation between observed TCR beta diversity and the percentage of naive T cells measured by flow cytometry. Estimates of total diversity from one million sequenced T cells were regarded as lower bounds and underestimates.

Library preparation used 5' RACE. Sequencing used an Illumina HiSeq 2500. The second PCR ran for about 7 to 11 cycles and used a J-beta primer mix along with a sample-barcoded 5' primer. Each TCR beta cDNA molecule received a unique molecular identifier from a template-switch 5' adaptor carrying 12 random nucleotides. At least 3 million CDR3-containing paired-end reads were obtained from each sample. The Mint cDNA synthesis kit, primed by a TRBC-specific oligonucleotide, was used to synthesize first-strand cDNA from all RNA. After uracil-DNA glycosylase treatment, a first 18-cycle PCR used universal primers M1SS and BC2_uni_R on all cDNA. The original pipeline was this. Normalization of each sample was performed by random selection of 1 million high-quality reads, each carrying a distinct molecular identifier. Instead of being binned into consensus sequences, reads that shared molecular identifiers were thrown out. MiTCR, run with a Q25 quality threshold and the strictest error-elimination algorithm, handled CDR3 identification, clonotype clustering and error correction. A nonparametric unseen species model with Euler transformation was used to estimate a lower bound on total TCR beta diversity. TCRdb passed the public sequencing reads through fastp at Q25 and MiXCR, retaining productive beta sequences. CDR3 protein sequences are deduplicated, and each keeps its most common genes and DNA. TCRdb assigned the V and J calls; the authors' analysis was not used. This sample comprises approximately 830,000 distinct CDR3 sequences, around 62% of them detected only once. 25% to 35% of the sample is held by the ten biggest clonotypes.

The donors were roughly 39 Caucasian individuals from Russia, aged about 6 to 100 years, who were systemically healthy. Each donor gave around 9.9 milliliters of peripheral blood, collected into EDTA-treated Vacutainer tubes. Ficoll-Paque density-gradient centrifugation was used to isolate PBMCs, with at least 6.5 million per sample. Total RNA, at least 5.5 micrograms per sample, was extracted from PBMCs with Trizol reagent. For every donor, flow cytometry on a PBMC aliquot measured the percentage of naive CD45RAhigh/CD27high T cells. This clonotype was picked up one time. Its antigen is unknown. Base qualities are not provided; no much larger clone lies one nucleotide away. The CDR3 runs 19 residues from the cysteine to the phenylalanine. The entry retains the CDR3 DNA only, 57 bases that are in frame from base 1. After removal of 1 base from V and 3 bases from J, the junction retains 4 bases not matched to a gene. The germline V gene specifies SGHDT as CDR1 and YYEEEE as CDR2.

The sequencing sample was made of blood. The TCR originated in a man aged 25-45 years in good health. The rearrangement combines TRBV5-6 with TRBJ2-6, with 16 bases matching TRBD2. The nucleotide sequence is TGTGCCAGCAGCTTGCCGGGACTAGCGGGGGGGTATGGGGCCAACGTCCTGACTTTC. This sequence encodes CASSLPGLAGGYGANVLTF.